The rows below give T cell receptor beta chains drawn from one sample of a study of blood T cell repertoires in COVID-19. Assay used: immunoSEQ multiplex PCR; TCRdb lists only in-frame clones, some missing. In the table there are approximately 300,000 clones, roughly 90% of which are singletons. Sequenced: peripheral blood. The receptor source for this set is a man aged 18 to 30 who had recovered from COVID-19. Both conserved end residues are trimmed from each CDR3.

V	J	CDR3
TRBV13	TRBJ2-1	ASSLGTSLANEQF
TRBV19	TRBJ1-6	ASSIHRQGSYNSPLH
TRBV11-2	TRBJ2-1	ASSLEVIGGGQF
TRBV6-2/TRBV6-3	TRBJ2-1	ASSYKVSSGNNEQF
TRBV19	TRBJ1-6	ASSTDRFSYNSPLH
TRBV25-1	TRBJ1-1	ASSGTARDTEAF
TRBV7-2	TRBJ2-7	ASSLGGGSSEQY
TRBV9	TRBJ2-2	ASSAKGADGELF
TRBV5-1	TRBJ1-2	ASSPEFSGGYT
TRBV7-9	TRBJ2-1	ASSLEAQRGGREQF
TRBV4-1	TRBJ1-1	ASSQVSGLNTEAF
TRBV12-3/TRBV12-4	TRBJ2-5	ASSLGSQETQY
TRBV7-9	TRBJ1-1	ASSLGQSEAF
TRBV4-2	TRBJ1-2	ASSPGQVANYGYT
TRBV10-3	TRBJ1-4	AISDPGQGLEKLF
TRBV19	TRBJ2-3	ASSTTSADTQY
TRBV12-3/TRBV12-4	TRBJ1-1	ASRSLMNTEAF
TRBV5-1	TRBJ1-3	ASSLAGSGNTIY
TRBV27	TRBJ2-1	ASSFGAPSPNEQF